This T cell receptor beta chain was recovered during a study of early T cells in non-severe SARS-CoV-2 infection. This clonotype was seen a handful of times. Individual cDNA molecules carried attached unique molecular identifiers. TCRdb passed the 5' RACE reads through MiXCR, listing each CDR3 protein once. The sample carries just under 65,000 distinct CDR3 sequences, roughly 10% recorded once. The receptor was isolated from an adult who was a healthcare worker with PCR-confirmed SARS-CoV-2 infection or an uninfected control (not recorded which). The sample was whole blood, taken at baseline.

The DNA for the CDR3 is TGTGCCAGCAGCTTAGGGGCAGCTAATGAGCAGTTCTTC. This encodes CASSLGAANEQFF. J is TRBJ2-1 and V is TRBV7-3; a weak D match, TRBD1 (5 bases). The CDR3 consists of 13 residues. V was trimmed by 2 bases and J by 7 bases, leaving 9 bases between them. In germline, CDR1 is SGHTA, CDR2 FQGTGA.